This is a list of T cell receptor beta chains from one sample in a study of T cell changes during pregnancy in multiple sclerosis. The protocol was immunoSEQ multiplex PCR, while the TCRdb copy is restricted to in-frame clones and leaves out a portion. The sample consists of 75,000 to 95,000 clones, 85% to 95% of them appearing once. Sequenced material: peripheral blood, taken after pregnancy. These receptors all come from a female donor with multiple sclerosis, enrolled in a pregnancy study. Each CDR3 is given with its conserved first and last residue. A D gene is named only where the DNA matches it firmly. Only part of the rows carry a size: once, few, many, or a class if the clone is expanded.

d_call: TRBD1
v_call: TRBV9
j_call: TRBJ2-7
clone_size: once
cdr3_aa: CASSNRDRGYRNLEQYF
cdr3_nt: TGTGCCAGCAGCAACCGGGACAGGGGCTATCGGAATTTAGAGCAGTACTTC

d_call: .
v_call: TRBV5-1
j_call: TRBJ2-3
clone_size: .
cdr3_aa: CASSGGTGADTQYF
cdr3_nt: TGCGCCAGCAGCGGGGGTACGGGAGCAGATACGCAGTATTTT

d_call: .
v_call: TRBV19
j_call: TRBJ1-4
clone_size: .
cdr3_aa: CASSTSPTNEKLFF
cdr3_nt: TGTGCCAGTAGTACCTCCCCAACTAATGAAAAACTGTTTTTT

d_call: .
v_call: TRBV13
j_call: TRBJ1-1
clone_size: .
cdr3_aa: CASSLAGLTEAFF
cdr3_nt: TGTGCCAGCAGCTTAGCAGGGTTGACTGAAGCTTTCTTT

d_call: TRBD1
v_call: TRBV6-1
j_call: TRBJ1-2
clone_size: .
cdr3_aa: CASSGGQGASGYTF
cdr3_nt: TGTGCCAGCAGTGGGGGACAGGGGGCATCTGGCTACACCTTC

d_call: .
v_call: TRBV28
j_call: TRBJ1-5
clone_size: .
cdr3_aa: CASYSSNQPQHF
cdr3_nt: TGTGCCAGCTACAGCAGCAATCAGCCCCAGCATTTT

d_call: TRBD2
v_call: TRBV2
j_call: TRBJ2-7
clone_size: .
cdr3_aa: CASSLAGFEDEQYF
cdr3_nt: TGTGCCAGCAGTTTAGCGGGATTTGAGGACGAGCAGTACTTC

d_call: .
v_call: TRBV15
j_call: TRBJ1-5
clone_size: .
cdr3_aa: CATSSPRQYSNQPQHF
cdr3_nt: TGTGCCACCAGCAGTCCCAGACAGTATAGCAATCAGCCCCAGCATTTT

d_call: .
v_call: TRBV7-9
j_call: TRBJ1-1
clone_size: once
cdr3_aa: CASSPLGVAFF
cdr3_nt: TGTGCCAGCAGCCCCCTCGGGGTAGCTTTCTTT

d_call: TRBD2
v_call: TRBV5-4
j_call: TRBJ2-7
clone_size: .
cdr3_aa: CASSLGTSGTYEQYF
cdr3_nt: TGTGCCAGCAGCTTGGGTACTAGCGGGACCTACGAGCAGTACTTC

d_call: .
v_call: TRBV9
j_call: TRBJ1-1
clone_size: .
cdr3_aa: CASSRTSGTEAFF
cdr3_nt: TGTGCCAGCAGCCGTACCTCGGGGACTGAAGCTTTCTTT

d_call: .
v_call: TRBV5-1
j_call: TRBJ1-1
clone_size: .
cdr3_aa: CASSQTQMNTEAFF
cdr3_nt: TGCGCCAGCAGCCAGACACAGATGAACACTGAAGCTTTCTTT

d_call: .
v_call: TRBV30
j_call: TRBJ2-4
clone_size: .
cdr3_aa: CAWSVPGGNIQYF
cdr3_nt: TGTGCCTGGAGTGTACCGGGTGGAAACATTCAGTACTTC

d_call: .
v_call: TRBV6-5
j_call: TRBJ1-1
clone_size: once
cdr3_aa: CASSRGENTEAFF
cdr3_nt: TGTGCCAGCAGTCGAGGAGAGAACACTGAAGCTTTCTTT

d_call: .
v_call: TRBV21-1
j_call: TRBJ2-7
clone_size: .
cdr3_aa: CASSTGGTYEQYF
cdr3_nt: TGTGCCAGCAGCACGGGGGGCACGTACGAGCAGTACTTC

d_call: .
v_call: TRBV13
j_call: TRBJ2-5
clone_size: .
cdr3_aa: CASSLRDNLFQETQYF
cdr3_nt: TGTGCCAGCAGCCTCCGGGACAACCTATTCCAAGAGACCCAGTACTTC

d_call: TRBD2
v_call: TRBV13
j_call: TRBJ2-2
clone_size: .
cdr3_aa: CASSYALAGGTGELFF
cdr3_nt: TGTGCCAGCAGCTATGCTTTAGCGGGAGGGACCGGGGAGCTGTTTTTT

d_call: .
v_call: TRBV30
j_call: TRBJ1-2
clone_size: .
cdr3_aa: CAWGLGQGAF
cdr3_nt: TGTGCCTGGGGCTTGGGACAAGGGGCCTTC

d_call: .
v_call: TRBV19
j_call: TRBJ1-1
clone_size: .
cdr3_aa: CASLVNRSEAFF
cdr3_nt: TGTGCCAGTCTAGTAAATAGGTCTGAAGCTTTCTTT

d_call: .
v_call: TRBV6-1
j_call: TRBJ2-7
clone_size: .
cdr3_aa: CASSVGSGSSYEQYF
cdr3_nt: TGTGCCAGCAGTGTCGGCAGCGGAAGCTCCTACGAGCAGTACTTC

d_call: .
v_call: TRBV30
j_call: TRBJ1-4
clone_size: .
cdr3_aa: CAWTATNEKLFF
cdr3_nt: TGTGCCTGGACAGCAACTAATGAAAAACTGTTTTTT

d_call: .
v_call: TRBV6-1
j_call: TRBJ2-7
clone_size: .
cdr3_aa: CASSAPRDNSYEQYF
cdr3_nt: TGTGCCAGCAGTGCCCCCCGGGACAACTCCTACGAGCAGTACTTC

d_call: TRBD1
v_call: TRBV29-1
j_call: TRBJ1-1
clone_size: .
cdr3_aa: CSVGQGKTEAFF
cdr3_nt: TGCAGCGTGGGACAGGGTAAGACTGAAGCTTTCTTT

d_call: TRBD1
v_call: TRBV4-2
j_call: TRBJ2-1
clone_size: .
cdr3_aa: CASSQGGGSPSYNEQFF
cdr3_nt: TGTGCCAGCAGTCAAGGGGGCGGCTCCCCCTCCTACAATGAGCAGTTCTTC

d_call: .
v_call: TRBV13
j_call: TRBJ2-7
clone_size: .
cdr3_aa: CASSSDRRTYEQYF
cdr3_nt: TGTGCCAGCAGTTCCGATCGGAGGACCTACGAGCAGTACTTC

d_call: TRBD1
v_call: TRBV30
j_call: TRBJ1-1
clone_size: .
cdr3_aa: CAWSLSGGFMNTEAFF
cdr3_nt: TGTGCCTGGAGTCTATCAGGGGGCTTCATGAACACTGAAGCTTTCTTT

d_call: TRBD1
v_call: TRBV29-1
j_call: TRBJ2-3
clone_size: once
cdr3_aa: CSVNTAGRGHTDTQYF
cdr3_nt: TGCAGCGTTAACACCGCCGGCAGGGGGCATACAGATACGCAGTATTTT

d_call: .
v_call: TRBV5-1
j_call: TRBJ1-3
clone_size: .
cdr3_aa: CASSPYGAGNTIYF
cdr3_nt: TGCGCCAGCAGCCCATACGGGGCTGGAAACACCATATATTTT

d_call: .
v_call: TRBV11-2
j_call: TRBJ2-1
clone_size: .
cdr3_aa: CASSPRLDEQFF
cdr3_nt: TGTGCCAGCAGCCCCAGGTTGGATGAGCAGTTCTTC